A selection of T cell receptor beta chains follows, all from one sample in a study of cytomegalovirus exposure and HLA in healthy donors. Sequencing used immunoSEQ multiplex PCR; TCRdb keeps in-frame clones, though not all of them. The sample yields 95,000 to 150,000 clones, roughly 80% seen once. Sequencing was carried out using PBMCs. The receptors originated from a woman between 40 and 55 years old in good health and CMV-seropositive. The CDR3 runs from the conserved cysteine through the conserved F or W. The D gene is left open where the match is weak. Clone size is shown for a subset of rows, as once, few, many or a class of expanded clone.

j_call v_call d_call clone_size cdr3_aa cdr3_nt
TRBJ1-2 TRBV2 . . CASSERGTFSGGYTF TGTGCCAGCAGTGAAAGGGGGACCTTTTCAGGCGGCTACACCTTC
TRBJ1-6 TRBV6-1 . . CASRAGGPYSPLHF TGTGCCAGCAGGGCGGGGGGCCCTTATTCACCCCTCCACTTT
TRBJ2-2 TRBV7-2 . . CASSLAGANGELFF TGTGCCAGCAGCTTAGCGGGAGCTAACGGGGAGCTGTTTTTT
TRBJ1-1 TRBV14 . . CASSLQGTEAFF TGTGCCAGCAGCTTACAGGGAACTGAAGCTTTCTTT
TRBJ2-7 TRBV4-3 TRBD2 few CASSLRGLAGGPNEQYF TGCGCCAGCAGCCTCAGAGGACTAGCGGGAGGGCCTAACGAGCAGTACTTC
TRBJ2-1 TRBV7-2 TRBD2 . CASSLAQGAGVLYNEQFF TGTGCCAGCAGCTTAGCGCAAGGAGCGGGGGTTCTCTACAATGAGCAGTTCTTC
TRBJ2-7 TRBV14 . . CASSQTGYYEQYF TGTGCCAGCAGCCAGACAGGTTATTACGAGCAGTACTTC
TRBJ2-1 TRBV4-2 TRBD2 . CASSLLAGGNEQFF TGTGCCAGCAGCCTTTTAGCGGGAGGGAATGAGCAGTTCTTC
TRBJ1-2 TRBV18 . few CASSPQEESGYTF TGTGCCAGCTCACCACAAGAGGAGTCCGGCTACACCTTC
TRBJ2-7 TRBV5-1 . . CASSLDGAAAYEQYF TGCGCCAGCAGCTTGGATGGGGCGGCCGCCTACGAGCAGTACTTC
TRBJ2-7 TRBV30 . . CAWATGTPVEYF .
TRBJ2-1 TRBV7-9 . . CASSLGSGLGYNEQFF TGTGCCAGCAGCTTAGGTTCGGGTCTTGGTTACAATGAGCAGTTCTTC
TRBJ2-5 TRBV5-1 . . CASSLEGRGETQYF TGCGCCAGCAGCCTGGAGGGCAGGGGGGAGACCCAGTACTTC
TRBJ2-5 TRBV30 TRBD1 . CAWREQGARETQYF TGTGCCTGGAGGGAACAGGGGGCACGAGAGACCCAGTACTTC
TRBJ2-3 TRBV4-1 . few CASSQVITGSTADTQYF TGCGCCAGCAGCCAAGTAATTACAGGGAGTACGGCAGATACGCAGTATTTT
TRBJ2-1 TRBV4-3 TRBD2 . CASSQFTGTTANERFF TGCGCCAGCAGCCAATTTACCGGGACTACCGCCAATGAGCGGTTCTTC
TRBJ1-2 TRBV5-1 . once CASSLDTHNYGYTF TGCGCCAGCAGCCTTGACACCCATAACTATGGCTACACCTTC
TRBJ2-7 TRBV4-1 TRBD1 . CASSQQIGTGVSSYEQYF TGCGCCAGCAGCCAGCAGATTGGGACAGGGGTAAGCTCCTACGAGCAGTACTTC
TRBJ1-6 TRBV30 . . CAWSAGQGGSPLHF TGTGCCTGGAGTGCAGGGCAGGGCGGTTCACCCCTCCACTTT
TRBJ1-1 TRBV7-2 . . CASSLGRTEAFF TGTGCCAGCAGCTTAGGGCGGACTGAAGCTTTCTTT
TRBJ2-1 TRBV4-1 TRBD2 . CASSQKAGGEYNEQFF TGCGCCAGCAGCCAAAAAGCGGGGGGCGAGTACAATGAGCAGTTCTTC
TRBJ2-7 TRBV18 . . CASSPEAGLHEQYF TGTGCCAGCTCACCGGAGGCAGGTTTACACGAGCAGTACTTC